This note documents a single T cell receptor (beta chain) sequence. Its target is unknown. Patients aged 18 to 65 had newly diagnosed hyperthyroidism of under 2 months' duration. The sample is drawn from a study of T cells in Graves' hyperthyroidism and ophthalmopathy. Regarding the study as a whole: Most expanded thyroid clonotypes above 0.001 recurred in blood.

RNA transcripts provided the source from which TCR beta CDR3 regions were amplified. An initial round of RT-PCR targeting the TCR CDR3 relied on the HTBI primer set. TCRdb passed the multiplex PCR reads through MiXCR, listing each CDR3 protein once. The repertoire has around 300,000 distinct CDR3 sequences, approximately 16% of them found once; the top ten carry roughly 31%. Germline trimming cut 2 bases from V and 6 bases from J; bases unmatched to any gene: 5. CDR1 is WNHNN and CDR2 is SYGVQD in the germline V gene (reference sequence). The length of the CDR3 is 16 residues. The sample was blood. The gene calls are TRBV10-1 and TRBJ2-3, with 13 nucleotides matching TRBD2. The TCR sequence derives from a woman in her forties or fifties with Graves' hyperthyroidism that later progressed to Graves' ophthalmopathy. In DNA form, the CDR3 reads TGCGCCAGCAGTGAGGTTGGACTAGCGGGAGTGGATACGCAGTATTTT. Translated: CASSEVGLAGVDTQYF.